These 5 T cell receptor beta chains came from one sample sequenced in a study of blood T cell repertoires in COVID-19. Sequencing was performed with immunoSEQ multiplex PCR; in TCRdb, only in-frame clones are kept and a portion is missing. This sample has 49,000 or so clones, with 70% to 90% found just once. The sequencing input was peripheral blood. The receptors stem from a woman at least 80 years old with COVID-19, enrolled during active disease.

The rearrangement links TRBV20-1 to TRBJ1-2; no clear D gene. CDR1 is DFQATT, CDR2 SNEGSKA, per germline (reference sequence). This CDR3 contains 15 residues. V lost 3 bases and J 0 bases, leaving 14 bases between the germline ends. The CDR3, as DNA: TGCAGTGCTAGTCCTGCGGTCGCTGCTAACTATGGCTACACCTTC. Translated, it gives CSASPAVAANYGYTF.

This chain joins TRBV7-9 and TRBJ1-2, with 7 nucleotides matching TRBD1. The CDR3 covers 15 residues. Germline values: CDR1 SEHNR, CDR2 FQNEAQ (reference sequence). J gave up 3 bases and V 0 bases, and 4 bases lay outside the gene matches. In DNA form, the CDR3 reads TGTGCCAGCAGCTTAGCGCGAGGGGGCGACTATGGCTACACCTTC. This codes for CASSLARGGDYGYTF.

The CDR3 DNA reads as TGTGCCACCGGATCCGCGACGAAGCGGGGGAGAGATGAGCAGTTCTTC. This sequence encodes CATGSATKRGRDEQFF. V gene TRBV24-1 combines with J gene TRBJ2-1; 8 nucleotides align to TRBD2. The CDR3 spans 16 residues. With 9 bases clipped from V and 8 bases from J, the junction kept 17 bases outside the gene matches. CDR1 and CDR2 from the germline V gene are KGHDR and SFDVKD.

The chain links TRBV19 to TRBJ2-1; 7 bases align to TRBD2. With V trimmed by 4 bases and J by 7 bases, 7 bases remained unmatched. The CDR3 is 14 amino acids. Germline V gives CDR1 LNHDA, CDR2 SQIVND (reference sequence). This chain's CDR3 is CASSRDYLENEQFF. The DNA for the CDR3 is TGTGCCAGTAGTAGGGACTATTTGGAGAATGAGCAGTTCTTC. The variable domain in full, completed from reference TRBV19 and TRBJ2-1, reads DGGITQSPKYLFRKEGQNVTLSCEQNLNHDAMYWYRQDPGQGLRLIYYSQIVNDFQKGDIAEGYSVSREKKESFPLTVTSAQKNPTAFYLCASSRDYLENEQFFGPGTRLTVL.

About this clone itself: The same CDR3 arises from other DNA sequences in this sample as well. This rearrangement joins TRBV7-9 to TRBJ2-5; 9 nucleotides line up with TRBD2. Germline trimming cut 0 bases from V and 1 base from J; bases unmatched to any gene: 0. The CDR3 length is 15 residues. Germline-derived CDR1 and CDR2 are SEHNR and FQNEAQ (reference sequence). The CDR3 DNA sequence: TGTGCCAGCAGCTTAGCTAGCGGGAGCCAAGAGACCCAGTACTTC. Encoded protein: CASSLASGSQETQYF.